These 15 T cell receptor beta chains came from one sample sequenced in a study of blood T cell repertoires in COVID-19. Sequencing used immunoSEQ multiplex PCR; TCRdb keeps in-frame clones, though not all of them. The sample lists 80,000 to 85,000 clones; 85% to 90% were seen once. Sequenced: peripheral blood. These TCRs come from a woman older than 75 with acute or convalescent COVID-19.

The J gene is TRBJ2-2, the V gene TRBV3-1 (or the pseudogene TRBV3-2); D is uncertain. CDR1 is LGHDT, CDR2 YNNKEL, per germline (reference sequence). V was pared by 3 bases and J by 4 bases, with 15 bases between. The CDR3 is made up of 16 amino acids. The chain's CDR3 is CASSHPRLVGTGELFF. The CDR3, as DNA: TGTGCCAGCAGCCACCCTAGGTTGGTAGGCACCGGGGAGCTGTTTTTT.

The rearrangement uses TRBV30 and TRBJ2-7; TRBD1 is a possible D gene (5 bases). Germline CDR1 reads GTSNPN; CDR2 reads SVGIG (reference sequence). V shed 5 bases and J shed 2 bases, with 13 bases lying between them. The CDR3 consists of 13 residues. As DNA, the CDR3 is TGTGCCTGGTTACAGGCCGGAGCCTACGAGCAGTACTTC. Amino acid sequence: CAWLQAGAYEQYF.

The V and J genes are TRBV20-1 and TRBJ2-3; 7 bases map to TRBD2. Trimming took 3 bases from V and 0 from J; bases not matched to a gene: 6. The CDR3 spans 15 residues. Germline V CDR1 and CDR2: DFQATT, SNEGSKA (reference sequence). The CDR3 here is CSASISSGSTDTQYF. CDR3 nucleotide sequence: TGCAGTGCTAGTATTTCTAGCGGAAGCACAGATACGCAGTATTTT.

The CDR3 DNA is TGCAGCGTTGGGACTAGCCAAGAGACCCAGTACTTC. Residues: CSVGTSQETQYF. The V call is TRBV29-1, the J call TRBJ2-5; 7 bases agree with TRBD2. V was pared by 4 bases and J by 1 base, with 0 bases of the junction left unmatched. This CDR3 region has 12 residues. CDR1 SQVTM and CDR2 ANQGSEA come from the germline V gene.

The J gene is TRBJ2-7, the V gene TRBV21-1; the D call in the table, TRBD2, was not verified against the DNA. TRBV21-1 is a known pseudogene. The CDR3 extends over 17 amino acids. CDR3 sequence: CASSTRTSGGEDYEQYF. In DNA form, the CDR3 reads TGTGCCAGCAGCACTAGGACTAGCGGGGGGGAAGACTACGAGCAGTACTTC.

With regard to this clone: This CDR3 is also generated by other DNA sequences in the sample. The CDR3 here is CASSLTGMNTEAFF. The DNA for the CDR3 is TGTGCCAGCAGCCTGACAGGGATGAACACTGAAGCTTTCTTT. The chain couples TRBV7-2 to TRBJ1-1, with TRBD1 identical over 7 bases. The CDR3 length is 14 residues. V lost 5 bases, J lost 0 bases, and 3 bases stayed unmatched. The germline CDR1 and CDR2 sequences are SGHTA and FQGNSA.

This rearrangement joins TRBV3-1 (or the pseudogene TRBV3-2) to TRBJ1-1; 9 nucleotides agree with TRBD1. The V gene end was trimmed by 2 bases and the J gene end by 2 bases; junction bases not matched to a gene: 9. Germline assignment: CDR1 LGHDT and CDR2 YNNKEL (reference sequence). This CDR3 has 17 amino acids. DNA for the CDR3: TGTGCCAGCAGCCAAAACAGGGGGCTTAGTACTAACACTGAAGCTTTCTTT. Translating gives CASSQNRGLSTNTEAFF.

V and J are TRBV24-1 and TRBJ2-3; TRBD1 is a possible D gene (6 bases). Germline V gene data show CDR1 as KGHDR and CDR2 as SFDVKD. Trimming took off 2 bases at V and 3 bases at J, with 11 bases between the two ends. The CDR3 loop spans 15 amino acids. The CDR3 spells CATSDSKTGTDTQYF. Here the CDR3 DNA reads TGTGCCACCAGTGATTCCAAGACAGGAACAGATACGCAGTATTTT.

The CDR3 loop is CASSLQSASVYEQFF. CDR3 sequence (DNA): TGTGCCAGCAGCCTACAATCGGCTAGTGTCTATGAGCAGTTCTTC. The J gene is TRBJ2-1, the V gene TRBV9, with D uncertain. This CDR3 comprises 15 residues. Trimming took 4 bases from V and 8 from J, leaving 19 bases between them. Germline V gene sequence: CDR1 SGDLS, CDR2 YYNGEE.

V and J are TRBV5-6 and TRBJ2-3, with TRBD2 matching 10 bases. The CDR3 is 18 amino acids. CDR1 and CDR2 from the germline V gene are SGHDT and YYEEEE. With 2 bases clipped from V and 0 bases from J, the junction kept 9 bases outside the gene matches. The CDR3 loop reads CASSLVLAGSASTDTQYF. CDR3 coding DNA: TGTGCCAGCAGCTTAGTACTAGCGGGGTCCGCTAGCACAGATACGCAGTATTTT.

The CDR3 DNA is TGTGCCAGCAGTCCAGGACACCTTTTCTATGGCTACACCTTC. This encodes CASSPGHLFYGYTF. V and J are TRBV5-4 and TRBJ1-2; a possible D gene is TRBD1 (5 bases). Germline V CDR1 and CDR2: SGHNT, YYREEE (reference sequence). Trimming shortened V by 5 bases and J by 4 bases, and 15 bases separated the two germline ends. There are 14 residues in the CDR3.

This clone was seen a single time. This chain joins TRBV3-1 (or the pseudogene TRBV3-2) and TRBJ2-1, with TRBD1 matching over 7 bases. Germline V lookup: CDR1 LGHDT, CDR2 YNNKEL (reference sequence). This CDR3 has 12 amino acids. V was clipped by 4 bases and J by 10 bases; unmatched bases: 4. CDR3: CASSPNRGEQFF. The CDR3 nucleotides read TGTGCCAGCAGCCCAAACAGGGGCGAGCAGTTCTTC.

The rearrangement uses TRBV2 and TRBJ1-2; 11 bases line up with TRBD1. V trimming: 4 bases; J trimming: 5 bases; junction bases outside the gene matches: 6. Germline assignment: CDR1 SNHLY and CDR2 FYNNEI. This CDR3 contains 15 residues. CDR3 region: CASSGPGQGEYGYTF. The CDR3 nucleotides are TGTGCCAGCAGTGGACCGGGACAGGGGGAGTATGGCTACACCTTC.

This chain joins TRBV7-2 and TRBJ1-2; 8 bases agree with TRBD1. Trimming at V came to 1 base and at J to 8 bases, leaving 6 bases not matched to a gene. From germline, CDR1 is SGHTA and CDR2 FQGNSA. There are 14 residues in the CDR3. Written as DNA, the CDR3 is TGTGCCAGCAGCTTAGTGGTGACAGGGGAAGGCTACACCTTC. It specifies CASSLVVTGEGYTF.

J is TRBJ2-1 and V is TRBV18; 7 bases agree with TRBD2. Trimming removed 0 bases from V and 3 bases from J; junction bases left unmatched: 8. This CDR3 has 17 residues. Germline assignment: CDR1 KGHSH and CDR2 LQKENI. For the CDR3, the DNA is TGTGCCAGCTCACCACCGGTTCAGCGGGGTTACTACAATGAGCAGTTCTTC. Its protein is CASSPPVQRGYYNEQFF.